This TCR beta chain was sequenced for a study of T cell responses to AZD1222 COVID-19 vaccine. Points from the study as a whole: No day 14 peak samples; only post-peak repertoires were characterized.

Notes on this clone: Its matching antigen is unknown.

Data came from immunoSEQ multiplex PCR; TCRdb stores just in-frame clones and leaves some out. The sample contains more than 70,000 clones, 70% to 90% of which appear only once. The CDR3 length is 13 residues. V was pared by 7 bases and J by 4 bases, with 15 bases between. Germline-derived CDR1 and CDR2 are SQVTM and ANQGSEA. Second doses at about 4 or about 12 weeks were pooled. The TCR comes from an adult who received the AZD1222 COVID-19 vaccine. Sequences were derived from peripheral blood, sampled 28 days after the second AZD1222 dose. The chain couples TRBV29-1 to TRBJ2-3; tentatively, D is TRBD1 (6 bases). CDR3: CSGIRTEADTQYF. CDR3 coding DNA: TGCAGCGGGATTAGGACAGAGGCAGATACGCAGTATTTT.